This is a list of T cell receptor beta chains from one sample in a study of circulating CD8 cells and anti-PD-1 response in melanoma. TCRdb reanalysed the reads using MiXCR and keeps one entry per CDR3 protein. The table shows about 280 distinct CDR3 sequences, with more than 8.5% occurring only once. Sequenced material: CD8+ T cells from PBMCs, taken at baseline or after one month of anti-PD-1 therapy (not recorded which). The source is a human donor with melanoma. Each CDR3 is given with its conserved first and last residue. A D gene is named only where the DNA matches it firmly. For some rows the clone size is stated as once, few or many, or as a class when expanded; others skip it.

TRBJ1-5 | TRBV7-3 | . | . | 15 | CASRRLAASTDTQHF | TGTGCCAGCAGGCGCCTAGCGGCAAGCACAGATACGCAGCATTTT
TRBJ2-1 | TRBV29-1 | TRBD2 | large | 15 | CSVEVWERGFNEQFF | TGCAGCGTTGAAGTATGGGAGCGGGGTTTCAATGAGCAGTTCTTC
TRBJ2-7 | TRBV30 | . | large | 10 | CAQGYYEQYF | TGTGCCCAGGGTTACTACGAGCAGTACTTC
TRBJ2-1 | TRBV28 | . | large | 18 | CASSSLWESQLSYNEQFF | TGTGCCAGCAGTTCCCTATGGGAAAGCCAACTCTCCTACAATGAGCAGTTCTTC
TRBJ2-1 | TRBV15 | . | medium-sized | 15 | CATSPSSVLRNEQFF | TGTGCCACCAGCCCGAGTTCGGTATTACGCAATGAGCAGTTCTTC
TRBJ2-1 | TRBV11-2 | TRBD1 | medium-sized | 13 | CATQGASYNEQFF | TGTGCAACTCAGGGGGCTTCGTACAATGAGCAGTTCTTC
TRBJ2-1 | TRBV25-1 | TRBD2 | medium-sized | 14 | CASSSGRRNNEQFF | TGTGCCAGCTCTAGCGGGAGGAGAAACAATGAGCAGTTCTTC
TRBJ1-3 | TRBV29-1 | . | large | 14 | CSVELDYSGNTIYF | TGCAGTGTCGAACTGGATTACTCTGGAAACACCATATATTTT
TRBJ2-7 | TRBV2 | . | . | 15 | CASSDPRSLPYEQYF | TGTGCCAGCAGTGATCCTAGATCCCTCCCTTACGAGCAGTACTTC
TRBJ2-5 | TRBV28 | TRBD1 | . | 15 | CASSGGQVNKETQYF | TGTGCTAGCAGTGGAGGACAGGTCAACAAAGAGACCCAGTACTTC
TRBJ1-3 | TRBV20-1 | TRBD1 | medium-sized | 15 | CSARDRGRSGNTIYF | TGCAGTGCTAGGGACAGGGGACGCTCTGGAAACACCATATATTTT
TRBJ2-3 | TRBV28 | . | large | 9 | CASSPPMYF | TGTGCCAGCAGTCCACCTATGTATTTT
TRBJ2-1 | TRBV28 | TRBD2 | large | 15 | CASKKQPGLAGEQFF | TGTGCCAGCAAAAAACAACCAGGACTAGCGGGAGAGCAGTTCTTC
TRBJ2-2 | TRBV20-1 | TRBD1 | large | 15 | CSASKGAGDTGELFF | TGCAGTGCTAGTAAGGGGGCTGGGGACACCGGGGAGCTGTTTTTT
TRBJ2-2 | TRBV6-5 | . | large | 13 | CASSWNIGGELFF | TGTGCCAGCAGTTGGAACATAGGCGGGGAGCTGTTTTTT
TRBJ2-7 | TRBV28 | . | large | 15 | CASSSIEGRSEEQYF | TGTGCCAGCAGTTCCATCGAGGGCCGGTCGGAAGAGCAGTACTTC
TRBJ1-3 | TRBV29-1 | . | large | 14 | CSVRFDLSGNTIYF | TGCAGCGTTCGTTTTGACCTCTCTGGAAACACCATATATTTT
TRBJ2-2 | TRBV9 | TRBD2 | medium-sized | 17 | CASSVKRTSGNTGELFF | TGTGCCAGCAGCGTTAAACGGACTAGCGGAAACACCGGGGAGCTGTTTTTT
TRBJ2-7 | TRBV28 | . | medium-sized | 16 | CASSSVDTKFHYEQYF | TGTGCCAGCAGTTCGGTGGACACCAAATTTCACTACGAGCAGTACTTC
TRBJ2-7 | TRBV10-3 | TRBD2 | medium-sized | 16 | CAISEFWRGESYEQYF | TGTGCCATCAGTGAGTTTTGGCGGGGGGAATCCTACGAGCAGTACTTC
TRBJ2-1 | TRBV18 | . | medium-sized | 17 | CASSPPPEFSSYNEQFF | TGTGCCAGCTCACCACCCCCAGAATTCTCCTCCTACAATGAGCAGTTCTTC
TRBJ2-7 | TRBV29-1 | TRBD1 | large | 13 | CSVMGTGPYEQYF | TGCAGTGTTATGGGGACAGGGCCCTACGAGCAGTACTTC
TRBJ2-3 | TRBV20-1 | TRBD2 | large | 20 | CSARPPGLAGGTTSTDTQYF | TGCAGTGCTAGACCCCCTGGACTAGCGGGAGGTACCACTAGCACAGATACGCAGTATTTT
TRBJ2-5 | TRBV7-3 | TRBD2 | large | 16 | CASSSRLAGPQETQYF | TGTGCCAGCAGCTCTCGACTAGCGGGACCCCAAGAGACCCAGTACTTC
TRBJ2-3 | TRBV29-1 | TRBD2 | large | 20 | CSVEDIVLAGGLGSTDTQYF | TGCAGCGTTGAAGATATCGTGCTAGCGGGAGGCCTCGGGAGCACAGATACGCAGTATTTT
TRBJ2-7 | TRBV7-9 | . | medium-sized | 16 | CASSLEGASRPYEQYF | TGTGCCAGCAGCTTAGAAGGGGCTAGCAGACCCTACGAGCAGTACTTC
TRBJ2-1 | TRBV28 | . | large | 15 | CASSFRGQVHNEQFF | TGTGCCAGCAGTTTTCGGGGCCAGGTCCACAATGAGCAGTTCTTC
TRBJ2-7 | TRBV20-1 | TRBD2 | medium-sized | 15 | CSARDVSGINYEQYF | TGCAGTGCTAGAGATGTTAGCGGGATAAACTACGAGCAGTACTTC
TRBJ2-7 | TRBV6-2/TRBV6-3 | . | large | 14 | CASSLADSSYEQYF | TGTGCCAGCAGTTTAGCGGACAGCTCCTACGAGCAGTACTTC